These 9 T cell receptor beta chains originate from one sample sequenced in a study of technical replicates of blood from a handful of donors. Generated by immunoSEQ multiplex PCR, the TCRdb table keeps only in-frame clones and is missing some. This table has under 95,000 clones, 90% to 95% appearing once. The specimen was T cells isolated from PBMCs. The receptors originated from a human donor in good health.

The chain has TRBV11-2 and TRBJ1-2; no reliable D call. Trimming took off 2 bases at V and 0 bases at J, with 10 bases between the two ends. Germline loops: CDR1 SGHAT, CDR2 FQNNGV. This CDR3 region has 15 residues. The CDR3 spells CASSLLRTANYGYTF. The CDR3 DNA reads TGTGCCAGCAGCTTACTGCGGACTGCTAACTATGGCTACACCTTC.

The CDR3 loop is CASSLGGQGFHGYTF. The CDR3 DNA reads as TGTGCCAGCAGCTTAGGGGGACAGGGGTTTCATGGCTACACCTTC. The chain employs TRBV7-2 and TRBJ1-2, with 10 bases lining up with TRBD1. Germline loops: CDR1 SGHTA, CDR2 FQGNSA. With V trimmed by 1 base and J by 6 bases, 5 bases remained unmatched. There are 15 residues in the CDR3.

The chain joins TRBV11-2 to TRBJ2-5; 7 nucleotides align to TRBD1. V was clipped by 5 bases and J by 0 bases; unmatched bases: 12. The CDR3 runs 17 residues. The germline CDR1 and CDR2 sequences are SGHAT and FQNNGV. The CDR3 nucleotides are TGTGCCAGCAGCCCCCCGGACAGGCTGACGTACCAAGAGACCCAGTACTTC. This codes for CASSPPDRLTYQETQYF. The whole variable domain, filled in from reference TRBV11-2 and TRBJ2-5, reads EAGVAQSPRYKIIEKRQSVAFWCNPISGHATLYWYQQILGQGPKLLIQFQNNGVVDDSQLPKDRFSAERLKGVDSTLKIQPAKLEDSAVYLCASSPPDRLTYQETQYFGPGTRLLVL.

This clone appeared once. The chain combines TRBV7-9 with TRBJ2-5, with 12 nucleotides matching TRBD2. Germline loops: CDR1 SEHNR, CDR2 FQNEAQ (reference sequence). V lost 4 bases to trimming and J lost 3 bases; unmatched junction nucleotides: 12. The CDR3 spans 18 residues. CDR3 nucleotides: TGTGCCAGCAGCTCTACTGCTTCTCTAGCGGGGGGGAAAGAGACCCAGTACTTC. It specifies CASSSTASLAGGKETQYF.

The chain carries TRBV28 and TRBJ2-5; perhaps TRBD1 as D (5 bases). V was trimmed by 4 bases and J by 6 bases, leaving 15 bases between them. The CDR3 is 14 amino acids. The V gene's germline CDR1 is MDHEN and CDR2 SYDVKM. The CDR3 DNA is TGTGCCAGCAGTTCCCTAACAGGCCCCAAGACCCAGTACTTC. This encodes CASSSLTGPKTQYF.

The chain carries TRBV28 and TRBJ2-2; 7 bases are shared with TRBD2. The V and J ends lost 11 bases and 5 bases, in that order; junction bases with no gene match: 14. The CDR3 totals 15 residues. Germline CDR1 reads MDHEN; CDR2 reads SYDVKM. CDR3: CAASIGGRATGELFF. CDR3 bases: TGTGCCGCCTCGATAGGAGGGAGGGCGACCGGGGAGCTGTTTTTT. The whole variable domain, filled in from reference TRBV28 and TRBJ2-2, reads DVKVTQSSRYLVKRTGEKVFLECVQDMDHENMFWYRQDPGLGLRLIYFSYDVKMKEKGDIPEGYSVSREKKERFSLILESASTNQTSMYLCAASIGGRATGELFFGEGSRLTVL.

The rearrangement links TRBV9 to TRBJ2-4; 9 bases align to TRBD1. Per germline, CDR1 SGDLS and CDR2 YYNGEE. Trimming removed 4 bases from V and 7 bases from J; junction bases left unmatched: 3. The CDR3 length is 13 residues. The CDR3 DNA reads as TGTGCCAGCAGCCTGGGACAGGGCAACATTCAGTACTTC. Encoded protein: CASSLGQGNIQYF.

The V call is TRBV20-1, the J call TRBJ2-1; unclear D gene. Germline CDR1 reads DFQATT; CDR2 reads SNEGSKA (reference sequence). This CDR3 is built from 11 residues. The V end lost 0 bases, the J end lost 8 bases, and 5 bases lay between the germline ends. The CDR3 loop is CSARDRDEQFF. The CDR3 DNA sequence: TGCAGTGCTAGAGATCGTGATGAGCAGTTCTTC.

The V call is TRBV5-6, the J call TRBJ1-2, with 8 bases fitting TRBD1. Germline V CDR1 and CDR2: SGHDT, YYEEEE. The CDR3 has 15 residues. V dropped 4 bases and J dropped 6; count of bases not matched to a gene: 11. CDR3: CASSISDRDEHGYTF. The CDR3 nucleotides read TGTGCCAGCAGCATTTCGGACAGGGACGAGCATGGCTACACCTTC. The full variable domain, with the rest looked up from reference TRBV5-6 and TRBJ1-2, is DAGVTQSPTHLIKTRGQQVTLRCSPKSGHDTVSWYQQALGQGPQFIFQYYEEEERQRGNFPDRFSGHQFPNYSSELNVNALLLGDSALYLCASSISDRDEHGYTFGSGTRLTVV.